These T cell receptor beta chains were read from a single sample in a study of T cell changes during pregnancy in multiple sclerosis. Only in-frame clones appear in the TCRdb table, and some are missing; sequencing was by immunoSEQ multiplex PCR. The data hold approximately 41,000 clones, with 90% observed a single time. Sequenced material: CD8+ T cells from peripheral blood mononuclear cells, taken in the first trimester of pregnancy. These receptors all come from a female donor with multiple sclerosis, enrolled in a pregnancy study. Each CDR3 is given with its conserved first and last residue. The order of the fields is V gene, J gene, D gene, CDR3 protein. The D gene is left open where the match is weak.

v_call: TRBV16; j_call: TRBJ1-4; d_call: NA; cdr3_aa: CASSLSSRVKTNEKLFF
v_call: TRBV19; j_call: TRBJ1-2; d_call: TRBD1; cdr3_aa: CASSPDRVGYGYTF
v_call: TRBV6-5; j_call: TRBJ2-1; d_call: NA; cdr3_aa: CASSHSGTRGYNEQFF
v_call: TRBV2; j_call: TRBJ1-5; d_call: NA; cdr3_aa: CASSDRAPGVNQPQHF
v_call: TRBV6-5; j_call: TRBJ2-7; d_call: NA; cdr3_aa: CASSYRGLTYEQYF
v_call: TRBV7-3; j_call: TRBJ2-2; d_call: TRBD2; cdr3_aa: CASRIAGGPTGELFF
v_call: TRBV18; j_call: TRBJ1-2; d_call: TRBD1; cdr3_aa: CASSPGQGGHGYTF
v_call: TRBV5-1; j_call: TRBJ2-7; d_call: TRBD1; cdr3_aa: CASSRIRDSSYEQYF
v_call: TRBV9; j_call: TRBJ1-3; d_call: TRBD1; cdr3_aa: CASSARETGSGNTIYF
v_call: TRBV7-9; j_call: TRBJ2-7; d_call: TRBD2; cdr3_aa: CASSPAARTSVYYEQYF
v_call: TRBV6-4; j_call: TRBJ2-2; d_call: TRBD1; cdr3_aa: CASSDSGQGRTGELFF
v_call: TRBV6-1; j_call: TRBJ2-7; d_call: NA; cdr3_aa: CASATLFSPYYEQYF
v_call: TRBV7-9; j_call: TRBJ2-2; d_call: NA; cdr3_aa: CASSQVGPTGELFF
v_call: TRBV7-8; j_call: TRBJ2-1; d_call: TRBD2; cdr3_aa: CASSLWGSGAAYNEQFF
v_call: TRBV7-7; j_call: TRBJ2-1; d_call: NA; cdr3_aa: CASSLEPSSYNEQFF
v_call: TRBV12-5; j_call: TRBJ2-7; d_call: TRBD1; cdr3_aa: CASAVIPGQRIDEQYF
v_call: TRBV19; j_call: TRBJ2-2; d_call: NA; cdr3_aa: CASSVGLTGELFF
v_call: TRBV5-4; j_call: TRBJ1-2; d_call: TRBD1; cdr3_aa: CASSHQTGLEHGNGYTF
v_call: TRBV6-5; j_call: TRBJ1-3; d_call: NA; cdr3_aa: CASSTSGYSGNTIYF
v_call: TRBV4-2; j_call: TRBJ1-3; d_call: NA; cdr3_aa: CASSAQGPSSGNTIYF
v_call: TRBV19; j_call: TRBJ2-2; d_call: TRBD2; cdr3_aa: CATNNLAGGTGELFF
v_call: TRBV2; j_call: TRBJ1-2; d_call: NA; cdr3_aa: CASSTGNYGYTF
v_call: TRBV30; j_call: TRBJ1-2; d_call: TRBD1; cdr3_aa: CAWSYNTGGIYGYTF
v_call: TRBV9; j_call: TRBJ1-1; d_call: NA; cdr3_aa: CASSVGEGNTEAFF
v_call: TRBV4-2; j_call: TRBJ1-2; d_call: TRBD1; cdr3_aa: CASSQAGTDANYGYTF
v_call: TRBV27; j_call: TRBJ1-1; d_call: TRBD1; cdr3_aa: CASSLTGDPGAFF
v_call: TRBV6-5; j_call: TRBJ2-7; d_call: TRBD1; cdr3_aa: CASRAPRGNTYEQYF
v_call: TRBV5-1; j_call: TRBJ2-7; d_call: TRBD2; cdr3_aa: CASNPHKSGSGITYEQYF
v_call: TRBV11-2; j_call: TRBJ1-1; d_call: TRBD1; cdr3_aa: CASSSWTGDTEAFF
v_call: TRBV6-1; j_call: TRBJ1-5; d_call: NA; cdr3_aa: CASSFGQNNQPQHF
v_call: TRBV12-5; j_call: TRBJ1-1; d_call: NA; cdr3_aa: CASGLGGGTEAFF
v_call: TRBV7-2; j_call: TRBJ2-7; d_call: NA; cdr3_aa: CASSFGAGYEQYF